This is a list of T cell receptor beta chains from one sample in a study of blood T cells in healthy people across ages. Via MiXCR, TCRdb re-called the 5' RACE reads, giving one row per CDR3 protein. Here the sample spans some 550,000 distinct CDR3 sequences, roughly 48% being singletons. The sequencing sample was made of blood. The receptor set was obtained from an elderly man in good health. Each CDR3 is given without its conserved first and last residue. Fields, in order: V gene, CDR3 protein.

v_gene: TRBV19
CDR3aa: ASRNRGRGEQY

v_gene: TRBV4-3
CDR3aa: ASSQVAGSGNEQF

v_gene: TRBV7-9
CDR3aa: ASSRTPTSTDTQY

v_gene: TRBV7-2
CDR3aa: ASSLIFGDEQF

v_gene: TRBV6-6
CDR3aa: ASSRAVRNQPQH

v_gene: TRBV5-1
CDR3aa: ASSWGTENTEAF

v_gene: TRBV7-9
CDR3aa: ASSLGRSLADEQF

v_gene: TRBV4-1
CDR3aa: ASSQFTNQPQH

v_gene: TRBV5-1
CDR3aa: ASSLGLAVSSGANVLT

v_gene: TRBV20-1
CDR3aa: SARGDSGDYNEQF

v_gene: TRBV20-1
CDR3aa: SARGDSTRYEQY

v_gene: TRBV7-2
CDR3aa: ASSLGPQGSSYEQY

v_gene: TRBV6-5
CDR3aa: ASNQGSPPYEQY

v_gene: TRBV7-9
CDR3aa: ASLYPNTGELF

v_gene: TRBV20-1
CDR3aa: SAAIGDTQY

v_gene: TRBV6-6
CDR3aa: ASSYSTRPLYT

v_gene: TRBV5-4
CDR3aa: ASSPLRSTLLGETQY

v_gene: TRBV29-1
CDR3aa: SVVHRDRVYEQY

v_gene: TRBV7-2
CDR3aa: ASSLDRAETQY

v_gene: TRBV18
CDR3aa: ASSPGDRDYGYT

v_gene: TRBV14
CDR3aa: ASSPSGTGGASNEQF

v_gene: TRBV7-8
CDR3aa: ASSPRGTSGEF

v_gene: TRBV5-6
CDR3aa: ATQVWGWGETQY

v_gene: TRBV28
CDR3aa: ASSFPRRYYEQY

v_gene: TRBV20-1
CDR3aa: SAELQETQY

v_gene: TRBV5-1
CDR3aa: ASSPGQPNTYGYT

v_gene: TRBV11-1
CDR3aa: ASSLSQTYSYNEQF

v_gene: TRBV5-1
CDR3aa: ASSTGGSETQY

v_gene: TRBV7-9
CDR3aa: ASSLEVDTQY

v_gene: TRBV28
CDR3aa: ASSLTSGTYNEQF

v_gene: TRBV7-8
CDR3aa: ASSLSLGFHYGYT

v_gene: TRBV10-3
CDR3aa: AIGGVNEQY

v_gene: TRBV20-1
CDR3aa: SARGWLNYEQY

v_gene: TRBV13
CDR3aa: ASSFLGRGYT

v_gene: TRBV6-5
CDR3aa: ASTWAGRLF

v_gene: TRBV6-6
CDR3aa: ASRAPPLEVHEQF

v_gene: TRBV6-6
CDR3aa: ASSAGGDYGYT

v_gene: TRBV12-3/TRBV12-4
CDR3aa: ASRWTGARNEQY

v_gene: TRBV12-3/TRBV12-4
CDR3aa: ASSPPSGGRVNEQF